This T cell receptor beta chain was identified during a study of blood T cells in healthy people across ages (dated by TCRdb to 2015 to 2017). The study in broad terms: Template switching captured roughly one uniquely barcoded TCR beta cDNA molecule per two T cells in model experiments. To track age-related changes in TCR beta repertoire diversity, the study relied on deep sequencing normalized with unique cDNA molecular identifiers. Four age groups were formed from the donors: young (average roughly 15 years), middle-aged (more than 35), aged (around 68) and long-lived (less than 85). To avoid experimental bias, donors of different ages were spread randomly across the sequencing lanes. Two additional independent replicas of 1 million unique cDNA reads from the same blood draw were analyzed for two donors (one aged 18 to 30 and one aged 80 or older).

The paper's findings and limits, for the study overall: The long-lived group showed more naive CD4+ T cells, fewer expanded clones and increased TCR diversity than the aged group, suggesting age selection. Observed TCR beta diversity correlated strongly with the percentage of naive T cells measured by flow cytometry. Observed TCR beta diversity per million T cells fell roughly linearly with age, and a significant reduction was already apparent by age approximately 41. Because profiling used bulk unsorted PBMCs, naive and antigen-experienced compartments could not be compared conclusively. Estimates of total diversity based on one million sequenced T cells were regarded as lower bounds and as underestimates. Because the CMV infection status of the donors was unknown, age-related changes in expanded clonotypes may potentially have been confounded.

Libraries came from 5' RACE. Sequenced using an Illumina HiSeq 2500. A second PCR of roughly 6 to 11 cycles was run with a J-beta primer mix and a sample-barcoded 5' primer. A unique molecular identifier was introduced onto each TCR beta cDNA molecule by a template-switch 5' adaptor carrying 12 random nucleotides. Each sample yielded at least 2.5 million CDR3-containing paired-end reads. All of the RNA was converted into first-strand cDNA using the Mint cDNA synthesis kit, with a TRBC-specific oligonucleotide serving as the primer. All cDNA was treated with uracil-DNA glycosylase and then went through a first 18-cycle PCR with the universal primers M1SS and BC2_uni_R. Turning to the authors' computational methods: For normalization, 1 million high-quality reads, each with a distinct molecular identifier, were randomly selected from each sample. Reads sharing molecular identifiers were discarded rather than binned into consensus sequences. MiTCR, with a Q25 quality threshold and the strictest error-elimination algorithm, was used for CDR3 identification, clonotype clustering and error correction. A nonparametric unseen species model with Euler transformation was used to estimate a lower bound on total TCR beta diversity. TCRdb trimmed the raw reads at Q25, called clones with MiXCR and kept productive beta chains. Rows merge per CDR3 protein into single entries with the most common DNA and genes. The V and J calls reflect TCRdb's pipeline rather than the authors' work. This sample comprises approximately 360,000 distinct CDR3 sequences, 45% to 60% of them detected only once. Over 40% of the sample lies in the top ten.

The approximately 40 donors, aged about 6 to 95 years, were systemically healthy Caucasian individuals from Russia. Ten milliliters of peripheral blood were collected from each donor into EDTA-treated Vacutainer tubes. Ficoll-Paque density-gradient centrifugation was used to isolate PBMCs, with at least 6.5 million obtained per sample. Total RNA, at least 5 micrograms per sample, was extracted from PBMCs with Trizol reagent. The percentages of naive CD45RAhigh/CD27high T cells were determined by flow cytometry on a PBMC aliquot from every donor. This clonotype was seen a few times. Its cognate antigen has yet to be identified. The input lacks base qualities; no much larger clone sits a single base away. The receptor's source is a man between 60 and 70 years old in good health. Sequencing input: blood.

CDR3 protein: CSVDSPSYEQYF. The DNA sequence is TGCAGCGTGGACAGTCCTTCCTACGAGCAGTACTTC. Recombination connected TRBV29-1 to TRBJ2-7, with a weak D call of TRBD1 (6 bases match). V and J are truncated by 6 bases and 1 base respectively, leaving an intervening sequence of 10 bases. The CDR3 starts with the cysteine, ends with the phenylalanine, and has 12 residues. Only the CDR3 portion is preserved as DNA: 36 bases, with reading frame beginning at the first base. Based on the germline V gene, the CDR1 and CDR2 sequences are SQVTM and ANQGSEA.